This TCR beta chain derives from a study of T cells after yellow fever vaccination. Study background: Those fractions that held only low numbers of cells were prepared using the SMART-Seq v4 Ultra Low Input RNA kit.

This CDR3 comprises 14 residues. The V gene's germline CDR1 is SGHVS and CDR2 FQNEAQ. Deletions cut 4 bases from V and 1 base from J, with 10 bases between. TCRdb called the 5' RACE reads again in MiXCR, with one record for every CDR3 protein. The sample lists 300,000 to 400,000 distinct CDR3 sequences, roughly 10% occurring once. This sequence originates from a man younger than 35 who received the YFV17D yellow fever vaccine. This chain joins TRBV7-8 and TRBJ1-1; D unclear. The sample in question was CD4+ T cells sorted from PBMCs, obtained 45 days after the yellow fever booster vaccination. The chain's CDR3 is CASSYTWRNTEAFF. As DNA, the CDR3 is TGTGCCAGCAGCTACACGTGGAGGAACACTGAAGCTTTCTTT.